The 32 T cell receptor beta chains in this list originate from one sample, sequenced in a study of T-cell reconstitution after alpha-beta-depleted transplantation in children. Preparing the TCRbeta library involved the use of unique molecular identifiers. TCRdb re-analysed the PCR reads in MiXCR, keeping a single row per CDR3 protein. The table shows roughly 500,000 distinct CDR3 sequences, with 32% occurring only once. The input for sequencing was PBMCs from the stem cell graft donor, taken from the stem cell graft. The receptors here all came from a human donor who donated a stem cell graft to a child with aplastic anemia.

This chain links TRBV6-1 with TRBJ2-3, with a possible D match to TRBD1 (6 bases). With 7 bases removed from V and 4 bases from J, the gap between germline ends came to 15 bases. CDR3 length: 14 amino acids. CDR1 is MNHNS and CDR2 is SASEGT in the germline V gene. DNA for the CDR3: TGTGCCAGCACAACAGGGCCGGAGCCAGATACGCAGTATTTT. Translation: CASTTGPEPDTQYF.

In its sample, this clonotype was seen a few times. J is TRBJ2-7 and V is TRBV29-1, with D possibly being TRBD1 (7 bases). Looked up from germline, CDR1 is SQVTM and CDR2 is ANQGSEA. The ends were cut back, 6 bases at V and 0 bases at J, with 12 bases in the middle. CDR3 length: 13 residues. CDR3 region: CSVGGQTSYEQYF. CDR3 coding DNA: TGCAGCGTGGGGGGACAGACCTCCTACGAGCAGTACTTC.

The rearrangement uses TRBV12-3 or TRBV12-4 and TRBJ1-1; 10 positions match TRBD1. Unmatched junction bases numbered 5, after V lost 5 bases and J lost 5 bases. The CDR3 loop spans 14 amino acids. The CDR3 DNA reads TGTGCCAGCAGTGGGACAGGGGTAAGGACTGAAGCTTTCTTT. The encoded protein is CASSGTGVRTEAFF.

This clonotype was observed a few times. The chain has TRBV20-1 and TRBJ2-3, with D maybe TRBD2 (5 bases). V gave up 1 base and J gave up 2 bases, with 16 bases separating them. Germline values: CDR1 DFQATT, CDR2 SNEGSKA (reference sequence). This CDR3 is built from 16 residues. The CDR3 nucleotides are TGCAGTGCTAGAGCCCCAACTAGGTCATTCACAGATACGCAGTATTTT. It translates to CSARAPTRSFTDTQYF.

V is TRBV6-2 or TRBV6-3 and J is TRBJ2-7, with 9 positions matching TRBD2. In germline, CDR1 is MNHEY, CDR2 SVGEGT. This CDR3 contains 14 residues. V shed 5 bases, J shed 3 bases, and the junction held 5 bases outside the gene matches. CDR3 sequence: CASSPLAGLYEQYV. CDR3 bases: TGTGCCAGCAGTCCGCTAGCGGGACTCTACGAGCAGTACGTC.

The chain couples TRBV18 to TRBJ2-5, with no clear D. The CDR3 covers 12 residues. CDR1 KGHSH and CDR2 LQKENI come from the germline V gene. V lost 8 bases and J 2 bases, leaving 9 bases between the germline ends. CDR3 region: CASSPNQETQYF. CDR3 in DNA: TGTGCCAGCAGCCCTAATCAAGAGACCCAGTACTTC.

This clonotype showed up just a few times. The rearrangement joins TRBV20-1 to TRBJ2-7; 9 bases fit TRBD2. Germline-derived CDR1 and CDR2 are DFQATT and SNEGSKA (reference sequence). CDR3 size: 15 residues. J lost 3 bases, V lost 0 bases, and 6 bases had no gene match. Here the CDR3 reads CSAREATSGLYEQYF. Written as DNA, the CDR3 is TGCAGTGCTAGAGAAGCTACTAGCGGGCTCTACGAGCAGTACTTC.

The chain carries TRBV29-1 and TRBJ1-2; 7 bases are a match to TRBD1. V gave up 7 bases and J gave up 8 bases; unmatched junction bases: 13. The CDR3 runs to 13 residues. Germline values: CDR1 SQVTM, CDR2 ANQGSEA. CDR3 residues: CSAQMYRGGGYTF. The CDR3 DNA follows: TGCAGCGCTCAAATGTACAGGGGTGGAGGCTACACCTTC.

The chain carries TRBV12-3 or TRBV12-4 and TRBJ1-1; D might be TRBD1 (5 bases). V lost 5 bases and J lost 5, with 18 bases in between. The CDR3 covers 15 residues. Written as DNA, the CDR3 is TGTGCCAGCAGTATACTTAGTGGGACGGGAACTGAAGCTTTCTTT. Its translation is CASSILSGTGTEAFF.

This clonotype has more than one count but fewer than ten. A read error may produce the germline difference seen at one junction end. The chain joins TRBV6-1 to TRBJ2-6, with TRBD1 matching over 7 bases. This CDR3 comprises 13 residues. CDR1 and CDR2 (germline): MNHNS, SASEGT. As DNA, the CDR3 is TGTGCCAGCAGCCTTACAGGGGCCCACGTCCTGACTTTC. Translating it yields CASSLTGAHVLTF.

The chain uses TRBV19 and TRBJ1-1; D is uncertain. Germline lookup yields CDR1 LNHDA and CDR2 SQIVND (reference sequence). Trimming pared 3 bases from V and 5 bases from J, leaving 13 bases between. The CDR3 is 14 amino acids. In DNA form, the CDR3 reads TGTGCCAGTAGTATGAGCGATGCGGGGACTGAAGCTTTCTTT. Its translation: CASSMSDAGTEAFF.

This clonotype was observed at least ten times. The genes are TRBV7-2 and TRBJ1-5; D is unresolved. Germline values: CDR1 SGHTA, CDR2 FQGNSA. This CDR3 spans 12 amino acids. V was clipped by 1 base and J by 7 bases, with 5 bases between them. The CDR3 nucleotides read TGTGCCAGCAGCTTAGATGGGCAGCCCCAGCATTTT. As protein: CASSLDGQPQHF.

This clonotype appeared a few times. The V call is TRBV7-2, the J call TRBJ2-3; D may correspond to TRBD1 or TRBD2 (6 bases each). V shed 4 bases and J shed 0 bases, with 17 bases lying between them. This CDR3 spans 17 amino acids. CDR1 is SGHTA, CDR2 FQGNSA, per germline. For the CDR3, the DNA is TGTGCCAGCAGCTCGTCCGGTGGAGGGGGTAGCACAGATACGCAGTATTTT. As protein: CASSSSGGGGSTDTQYF.

The CDR3, as DNA: TGTGCCAGCACCCAAGACAGGTACCGTCCCATCTATGGCTACACCTTC. It is translated as CASTQDRYRPIYGYTF. The gene calls are TRBV12-3 or TRBV12-4 and TRBJ1-2; maybe TRBD1 (6 bases). This CDR3 contains 16 residues. Trimming stripped 7 bases from V and 4 bases from J, with 22 bases between.

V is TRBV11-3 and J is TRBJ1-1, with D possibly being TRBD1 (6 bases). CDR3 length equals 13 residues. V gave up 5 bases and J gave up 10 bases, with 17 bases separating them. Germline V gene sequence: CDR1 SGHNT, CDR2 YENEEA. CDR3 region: CASSRLGVGGAFF. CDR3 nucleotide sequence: TGTGCCAGCAGCCGCTTGGGTGTAGGGGGAGCTTTCTTT. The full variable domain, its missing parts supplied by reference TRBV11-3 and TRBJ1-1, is EAGVVQSPRYKIIEKKQPVAFWCNPISGHNTLYWYLQNLGQGPELLIRYENEEAVDDSQLPKDRFSAERLKGVDSTLKIQPAELGDSAVYLCASSRLGVGGAFFGQGTRLTVV.

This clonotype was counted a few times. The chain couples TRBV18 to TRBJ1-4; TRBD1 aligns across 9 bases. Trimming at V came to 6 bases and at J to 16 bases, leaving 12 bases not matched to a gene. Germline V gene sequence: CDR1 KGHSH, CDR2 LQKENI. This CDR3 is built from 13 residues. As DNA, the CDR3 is TGTGCCAGCTCCAACTCCGGGACAGGGCGTCAGTTTTTT. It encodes CASSNSGTGRQFF.

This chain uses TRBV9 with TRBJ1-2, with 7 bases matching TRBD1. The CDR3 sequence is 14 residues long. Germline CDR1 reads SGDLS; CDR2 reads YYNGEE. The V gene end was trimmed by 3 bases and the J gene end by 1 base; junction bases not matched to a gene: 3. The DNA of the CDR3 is TGTGCCAGCAGCGGGGACAGTTATAACTATGGCTACACCTTC. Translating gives CASSGDSYNYGYTF.

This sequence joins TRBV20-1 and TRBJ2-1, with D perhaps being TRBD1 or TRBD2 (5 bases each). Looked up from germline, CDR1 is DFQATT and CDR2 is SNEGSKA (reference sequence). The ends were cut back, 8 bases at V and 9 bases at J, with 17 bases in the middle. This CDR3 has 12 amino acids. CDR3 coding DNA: TGCAGTTTTAAAGATGGGGACCCTGAGCAGTTCTTC. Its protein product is CSFKDGDPEQFF.

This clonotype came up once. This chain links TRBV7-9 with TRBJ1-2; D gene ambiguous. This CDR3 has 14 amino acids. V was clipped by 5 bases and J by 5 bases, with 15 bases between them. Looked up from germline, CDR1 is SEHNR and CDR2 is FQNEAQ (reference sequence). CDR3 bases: TGTGCCAGCAGCCGAGAACCAACGGAGTATGGCTACACCTTC. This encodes CASSREPTEYGYTF.

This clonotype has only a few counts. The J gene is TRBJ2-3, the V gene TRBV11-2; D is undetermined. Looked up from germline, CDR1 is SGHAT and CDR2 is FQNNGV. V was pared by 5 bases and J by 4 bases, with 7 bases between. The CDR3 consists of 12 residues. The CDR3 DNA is TGTGCCAGCAGCACCAACCCAGATACGCAGTATTTT. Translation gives CASSTNPDTQYF.

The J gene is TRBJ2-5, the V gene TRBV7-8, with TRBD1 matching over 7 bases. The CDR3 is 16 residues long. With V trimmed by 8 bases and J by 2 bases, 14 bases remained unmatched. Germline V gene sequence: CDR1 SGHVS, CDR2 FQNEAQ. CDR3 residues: CASRPRRQGVQETQYF. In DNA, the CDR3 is TGTGCCAGCCGCCCCAGGAGGCAGGGGGTGCAAGAGACCCAGTACTTC.

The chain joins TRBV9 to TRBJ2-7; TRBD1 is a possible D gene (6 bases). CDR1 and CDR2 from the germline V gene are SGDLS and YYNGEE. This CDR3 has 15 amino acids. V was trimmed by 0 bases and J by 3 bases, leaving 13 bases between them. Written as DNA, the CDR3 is TGTGCCAGCAGCGTAGGAACAGGGTCAGGCTACGAGCAGTACTTC. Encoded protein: CASSVGTGSGYEQYF.

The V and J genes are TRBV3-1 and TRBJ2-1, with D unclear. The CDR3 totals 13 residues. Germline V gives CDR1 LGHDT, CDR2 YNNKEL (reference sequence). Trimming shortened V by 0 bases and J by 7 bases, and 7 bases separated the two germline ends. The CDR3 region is CASSQDGRNEQFF. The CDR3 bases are TGTGCCAGCAGCCAAGATGGTCGGAATGAGCAGTTCTTC.

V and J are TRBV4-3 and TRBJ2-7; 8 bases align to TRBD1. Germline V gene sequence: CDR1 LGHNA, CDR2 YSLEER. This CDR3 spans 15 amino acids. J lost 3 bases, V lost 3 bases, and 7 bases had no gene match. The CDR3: CASSQSGQGGYEQYF. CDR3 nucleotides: TGCGCCAGCAGCCAGAGCGGACAGGGCGGCTACGAGCAGTACTTC.

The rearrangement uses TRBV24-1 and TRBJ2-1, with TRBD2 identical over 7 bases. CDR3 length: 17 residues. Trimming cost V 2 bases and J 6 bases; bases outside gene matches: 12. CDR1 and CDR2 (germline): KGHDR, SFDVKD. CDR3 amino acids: CATSDSRAGVKSNEQFF. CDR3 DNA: TGTGCCACCAGTGATTCAAGGGCGGGGGTGAAAAGCAATGAGCAGTTCTTC.

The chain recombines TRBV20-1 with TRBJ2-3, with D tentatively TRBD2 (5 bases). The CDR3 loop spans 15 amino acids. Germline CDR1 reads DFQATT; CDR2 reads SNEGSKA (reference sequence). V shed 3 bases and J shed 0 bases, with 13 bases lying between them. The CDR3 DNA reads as TGCAGTGCTAGTATCTTTCGGACTAGCACAGATACGCAGTATTTT. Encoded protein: CSASIFRTSTDTQYF.

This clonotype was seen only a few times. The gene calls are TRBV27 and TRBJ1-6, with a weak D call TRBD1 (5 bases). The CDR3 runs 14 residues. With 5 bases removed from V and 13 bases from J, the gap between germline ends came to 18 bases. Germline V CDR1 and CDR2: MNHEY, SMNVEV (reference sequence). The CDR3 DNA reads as TGTGCCAGCAGTGACCCGGGCGTAGGGGACCCCCTCCACTTT. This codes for CASSDPGVGDPLHF.

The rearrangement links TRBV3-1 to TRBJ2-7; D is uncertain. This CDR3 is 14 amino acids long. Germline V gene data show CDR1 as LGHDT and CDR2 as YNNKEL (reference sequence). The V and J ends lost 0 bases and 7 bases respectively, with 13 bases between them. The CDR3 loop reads CASSQDGASAEQYF. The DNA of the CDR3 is TGTGCCAGCAGCCAAGATGGTGCGAGCGCGGAGCAGTACTTC.

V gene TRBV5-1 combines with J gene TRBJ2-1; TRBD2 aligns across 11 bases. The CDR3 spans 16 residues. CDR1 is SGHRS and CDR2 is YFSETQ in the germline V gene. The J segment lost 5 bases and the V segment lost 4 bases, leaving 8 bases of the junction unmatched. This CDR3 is CASSLPGLAAHNEQFF. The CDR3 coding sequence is TGCGCCAGCAGCCTTCCGGGACTAGCGGCCCACAATGAGCAGTTCTTC.

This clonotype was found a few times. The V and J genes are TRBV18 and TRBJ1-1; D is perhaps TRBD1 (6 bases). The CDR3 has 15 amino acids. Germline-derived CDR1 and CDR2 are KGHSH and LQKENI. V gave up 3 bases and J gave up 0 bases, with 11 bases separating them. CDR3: CASSPSTGMNTEAFF. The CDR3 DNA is TGTGCCAGCTCACCCTCGACAGGCATGAACACTGAAGCTTTCTTT.

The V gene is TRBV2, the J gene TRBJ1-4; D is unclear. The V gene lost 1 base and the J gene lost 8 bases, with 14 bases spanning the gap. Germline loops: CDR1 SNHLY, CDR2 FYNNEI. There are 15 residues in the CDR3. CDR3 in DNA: TGTGCCAGCAGTGAAGGGGGTACGGCTCTGGAAAAACTGTTTTTT. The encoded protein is CASSEGGTALEKLFF.

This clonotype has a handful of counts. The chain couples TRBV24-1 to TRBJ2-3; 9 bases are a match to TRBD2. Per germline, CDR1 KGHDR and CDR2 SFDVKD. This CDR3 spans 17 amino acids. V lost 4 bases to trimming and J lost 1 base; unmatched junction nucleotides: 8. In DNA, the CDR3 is TGTGCCACCAGTGAATTCGGGCGGGAGGGCGGCACAGATACGCAGTATTTT. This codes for CATSEFGREGGTDTQYF.